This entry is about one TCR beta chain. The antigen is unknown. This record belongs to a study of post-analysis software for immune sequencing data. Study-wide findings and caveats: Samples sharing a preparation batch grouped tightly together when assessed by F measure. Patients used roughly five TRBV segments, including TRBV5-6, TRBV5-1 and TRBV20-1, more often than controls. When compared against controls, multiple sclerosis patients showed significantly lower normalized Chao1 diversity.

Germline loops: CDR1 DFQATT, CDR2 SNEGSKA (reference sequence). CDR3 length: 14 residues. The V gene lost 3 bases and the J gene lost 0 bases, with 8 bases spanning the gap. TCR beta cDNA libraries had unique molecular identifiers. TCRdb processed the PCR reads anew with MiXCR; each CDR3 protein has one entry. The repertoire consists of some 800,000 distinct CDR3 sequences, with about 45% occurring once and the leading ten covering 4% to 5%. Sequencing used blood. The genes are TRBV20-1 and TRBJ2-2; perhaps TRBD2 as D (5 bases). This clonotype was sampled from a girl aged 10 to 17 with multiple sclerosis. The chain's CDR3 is CSASRGANTGELFF. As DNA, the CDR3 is TGCAGTGCTAGTCGGGGAGCGAACACCGGGGAGCTGTTTTTT.